The clone carrying this TCR beta chain has a count of ten or more. Its specificity is unknown. The data stem from a study of prognosis after radiotherapy for stage I lung cancer. Findings of the study overall: Once stereotactic body radiation therapy had been given, unique TCR clone counts fell, with a median of about 9,700 versus 6,500. A difference in TRBV and TRBJ gene usage was reportedly seen between patients with and without metastases.

By two-round multiplex PCR, the TCR beta CDR3 was amplified from genomic DNA. First-round PCR, the initial amplification, used primers specific to each TRBV and TRBJ gene. With universal primers, the second PCR round was performed. TCRdb independently ran MiXCR on the multiplex PCR reads; one entry per CDR3 protein. The sample gives roughly 26,000 distinct CDR3 sequences, around 30% of which show up once; under 45% is in the top ten. The CDR3 has 14 residues. The germline gives CDR1 SGHRS, CDR2 YFSETQ. Deletions cut 2 bases from V and 1 base from J, with 6 bases between. The material sequenced was PBMCs, taken before or after stereotactic body radiation therapy (not recorded which). The sequence was obtained from a donor at least 50 years old with non-small cell lung cancer. This chain links TRBV5-1 with TRBJ2-2; D unresolved. The CDR3 sequence: CASSFRQNTGELFF. As DNA, the CDR3 is TGCGCCAGCAGCTTCAGACAGAACACCGGGGAGCTGTTTTTT.